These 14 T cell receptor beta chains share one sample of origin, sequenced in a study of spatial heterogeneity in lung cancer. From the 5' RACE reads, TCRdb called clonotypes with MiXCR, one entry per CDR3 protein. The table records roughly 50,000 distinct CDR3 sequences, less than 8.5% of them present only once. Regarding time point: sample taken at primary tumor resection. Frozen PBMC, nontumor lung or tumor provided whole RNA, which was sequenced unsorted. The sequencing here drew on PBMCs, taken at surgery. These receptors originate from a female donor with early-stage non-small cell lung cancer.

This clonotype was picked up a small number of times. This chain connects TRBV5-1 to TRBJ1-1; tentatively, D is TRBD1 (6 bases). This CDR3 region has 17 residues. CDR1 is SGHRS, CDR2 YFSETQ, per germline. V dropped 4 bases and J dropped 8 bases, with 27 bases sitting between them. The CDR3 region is CASSQGVRTRGSQEAFF. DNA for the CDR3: TGCGCCAGCAGCCAAGGAGTAAGGACAAGGGGGTCTCAAGAAGCTTTCTTT.

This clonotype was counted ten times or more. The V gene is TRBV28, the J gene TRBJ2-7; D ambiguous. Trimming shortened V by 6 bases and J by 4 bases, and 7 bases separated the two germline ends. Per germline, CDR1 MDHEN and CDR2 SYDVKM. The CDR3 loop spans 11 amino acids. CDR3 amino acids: CASSRPYEQYF. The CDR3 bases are TGTGCCAGCAGCCGACCTTACGAGCAGTACTTC.

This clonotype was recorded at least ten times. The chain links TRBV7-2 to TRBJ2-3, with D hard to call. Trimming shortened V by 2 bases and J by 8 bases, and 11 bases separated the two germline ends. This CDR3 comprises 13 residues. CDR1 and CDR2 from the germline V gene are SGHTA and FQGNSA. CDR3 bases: TGTGCCAGCAGCTTACAAGGTAGAGCTACGCAGTATTTT. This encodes CASSLQGRATQYF.

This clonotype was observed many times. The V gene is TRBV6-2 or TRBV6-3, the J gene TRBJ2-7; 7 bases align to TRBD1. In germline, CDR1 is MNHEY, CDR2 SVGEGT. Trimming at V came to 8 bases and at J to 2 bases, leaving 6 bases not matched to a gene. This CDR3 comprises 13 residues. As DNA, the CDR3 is TGTGCCAGCGGGATGGGACAGACCTACGAGCAGTACTTC. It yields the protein CASGMGQTYEQYF.

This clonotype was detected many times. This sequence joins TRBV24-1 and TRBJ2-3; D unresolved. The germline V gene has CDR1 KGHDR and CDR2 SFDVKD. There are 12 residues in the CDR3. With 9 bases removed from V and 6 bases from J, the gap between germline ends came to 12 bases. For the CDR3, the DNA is TGTGCCACCTCTGGGTTATCGGATACGCAGTATTTT. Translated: CATSGLSDTQYF.

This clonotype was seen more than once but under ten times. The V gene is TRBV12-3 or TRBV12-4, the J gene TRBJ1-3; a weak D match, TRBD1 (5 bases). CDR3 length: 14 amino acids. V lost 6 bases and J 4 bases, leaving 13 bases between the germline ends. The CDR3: CASSATGGGNTIYF. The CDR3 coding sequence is TGTGCCAGCAGCGCAACGGGGGGAGGAAACACCATATATTTT.

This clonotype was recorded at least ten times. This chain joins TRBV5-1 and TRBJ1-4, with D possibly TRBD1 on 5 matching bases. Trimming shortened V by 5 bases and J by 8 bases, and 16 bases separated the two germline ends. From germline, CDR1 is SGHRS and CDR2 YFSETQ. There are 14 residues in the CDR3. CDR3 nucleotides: TGCGCCAGCAGTTTATCAAGGGGCGGCGAAAAACTGTTTTTT. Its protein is CASSLSRGGEKLFF.

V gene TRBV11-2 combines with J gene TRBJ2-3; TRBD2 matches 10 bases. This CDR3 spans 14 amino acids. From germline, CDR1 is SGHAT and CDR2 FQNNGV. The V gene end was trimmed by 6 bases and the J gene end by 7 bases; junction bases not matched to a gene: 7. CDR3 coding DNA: TGTGCCAGCAGTATGAGCGGGGGGGCAAATACGCAGTATTTT. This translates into CASSMSGGANTQYF.

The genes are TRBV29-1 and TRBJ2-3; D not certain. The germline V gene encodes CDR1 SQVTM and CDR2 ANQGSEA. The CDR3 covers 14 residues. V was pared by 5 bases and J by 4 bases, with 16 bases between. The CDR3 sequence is CSVPPPSGADTQYF. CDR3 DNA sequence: TGCAGCGTTCCTCCCCCTTCAGGCGCAGATACGCAGTATTTT.

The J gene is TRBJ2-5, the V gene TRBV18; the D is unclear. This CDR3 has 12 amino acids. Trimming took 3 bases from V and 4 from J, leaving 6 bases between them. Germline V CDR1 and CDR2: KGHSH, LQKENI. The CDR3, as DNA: TGTGCCAGCTCACCGGGCCCAGAGACCCAGTACTTC. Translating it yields CASSPGPETQYF.

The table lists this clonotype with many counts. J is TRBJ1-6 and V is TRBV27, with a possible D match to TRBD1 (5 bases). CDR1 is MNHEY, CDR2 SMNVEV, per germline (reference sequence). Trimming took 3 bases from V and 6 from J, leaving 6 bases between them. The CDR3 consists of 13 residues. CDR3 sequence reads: CASSFRVNSPLHF. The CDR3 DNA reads TGTGCCAGCAGTTTCAGGGTTAATTCACCCCTCCACTTT.

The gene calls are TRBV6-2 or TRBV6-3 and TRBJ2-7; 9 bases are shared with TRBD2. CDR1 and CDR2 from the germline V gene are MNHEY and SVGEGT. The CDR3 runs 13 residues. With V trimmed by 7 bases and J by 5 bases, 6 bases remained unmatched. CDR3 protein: CASTLAGFHEQYF. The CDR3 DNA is TGTGCCAGCACCCTAGCGGGGTTCCACGAGCAGTACTTC.

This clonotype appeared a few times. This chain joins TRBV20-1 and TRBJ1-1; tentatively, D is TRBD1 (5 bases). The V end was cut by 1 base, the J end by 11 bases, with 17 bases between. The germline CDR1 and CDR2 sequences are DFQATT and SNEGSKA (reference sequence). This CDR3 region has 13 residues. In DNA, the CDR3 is TGCAGTGCTAGAGGGGGGAGAGCCGAGGACGCTTTCTTT. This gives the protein CSARGGRAEDAFF.

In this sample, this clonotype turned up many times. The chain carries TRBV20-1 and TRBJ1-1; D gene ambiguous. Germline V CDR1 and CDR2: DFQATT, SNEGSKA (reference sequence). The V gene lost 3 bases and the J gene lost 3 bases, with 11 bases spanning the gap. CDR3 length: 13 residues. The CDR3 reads CSASAWRDTEAFF. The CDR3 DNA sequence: TGCAGTGCTAGCGCATGGAGGGACACTGAAGCTTTCTTT.